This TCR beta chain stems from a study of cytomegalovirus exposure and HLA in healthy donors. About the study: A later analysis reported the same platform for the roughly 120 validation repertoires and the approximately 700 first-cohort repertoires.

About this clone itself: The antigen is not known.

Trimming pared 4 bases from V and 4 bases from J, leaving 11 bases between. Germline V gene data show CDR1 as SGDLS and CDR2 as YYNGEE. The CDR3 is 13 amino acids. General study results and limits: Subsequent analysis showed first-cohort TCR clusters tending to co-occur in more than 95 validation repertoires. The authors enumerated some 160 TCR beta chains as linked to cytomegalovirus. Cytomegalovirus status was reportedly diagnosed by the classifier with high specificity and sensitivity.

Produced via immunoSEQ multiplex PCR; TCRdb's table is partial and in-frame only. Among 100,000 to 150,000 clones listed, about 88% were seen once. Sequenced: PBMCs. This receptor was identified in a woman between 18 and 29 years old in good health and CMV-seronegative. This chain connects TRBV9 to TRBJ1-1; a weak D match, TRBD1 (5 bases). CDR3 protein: CASSPGGFTEAFF. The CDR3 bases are TGTGCCAGCAGCCCTGGGGGGTTCACTGAAGCTTTCTTT.